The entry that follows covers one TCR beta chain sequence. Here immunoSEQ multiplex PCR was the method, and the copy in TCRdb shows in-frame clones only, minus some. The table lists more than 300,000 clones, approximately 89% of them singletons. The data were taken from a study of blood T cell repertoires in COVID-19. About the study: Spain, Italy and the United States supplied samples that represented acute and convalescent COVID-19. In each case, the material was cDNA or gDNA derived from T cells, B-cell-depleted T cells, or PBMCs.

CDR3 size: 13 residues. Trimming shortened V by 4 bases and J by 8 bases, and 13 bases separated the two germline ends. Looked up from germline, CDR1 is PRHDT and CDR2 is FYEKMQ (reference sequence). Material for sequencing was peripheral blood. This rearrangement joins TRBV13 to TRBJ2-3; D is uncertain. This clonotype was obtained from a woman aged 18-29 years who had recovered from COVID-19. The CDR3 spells CASSSSFRGTQYF. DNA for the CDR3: TGTGCCAGCAGCTCCTCCTTTAGAGGTACGCAGTATTTT.